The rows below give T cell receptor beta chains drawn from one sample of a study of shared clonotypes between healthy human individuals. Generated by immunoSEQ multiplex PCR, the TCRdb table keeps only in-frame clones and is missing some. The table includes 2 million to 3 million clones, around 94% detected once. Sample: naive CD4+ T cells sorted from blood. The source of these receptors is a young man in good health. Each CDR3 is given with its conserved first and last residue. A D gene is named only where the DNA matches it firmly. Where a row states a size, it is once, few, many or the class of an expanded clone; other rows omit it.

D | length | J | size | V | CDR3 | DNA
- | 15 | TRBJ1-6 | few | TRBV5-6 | CASSLDGFDNSPLHF | TGTGCCAGCAGCTTGGACGGGTTTGATAATTCACCCCTCCACTTT
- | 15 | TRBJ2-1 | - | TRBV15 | CATSRDAVAAGEQFF | TGTGCCACCAGCAGAGATGCGGTAGCTGCCGGTGAGCAGTTCTTC
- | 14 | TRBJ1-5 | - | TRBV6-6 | CASKLEQINQPQHF | TGTGCCAGCAAGTTGGAACAGATTAATCAGCCCCAGCATTTT
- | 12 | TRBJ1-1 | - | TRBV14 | CASSQNGGGAFF | TGTGCCAGCAGCCAAAACGGAGGGGGAGCTTTCTTT
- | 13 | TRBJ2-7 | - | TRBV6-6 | CASTPTRRGEQYF | TGTGCAAGCACCCCCACCAGAAGGGGCGAGCAGTACTTC
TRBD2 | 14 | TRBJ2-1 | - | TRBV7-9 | CASTLAGGGNEQFF | TGTGCCAGCACTCTAGCGGGGGGAGGGAATGAGCAGTTCTTC
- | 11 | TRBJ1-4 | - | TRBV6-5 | CASSYDEKLFF | TGTGCCAGCAGTTACGATGAAAAACTGTTTTTT
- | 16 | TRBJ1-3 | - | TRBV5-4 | CASSLAPGLSGNTIYF | TGTGCCAGCAGCTTGGCTCCAGGGTTATCCGGAAACACCATATATTTT
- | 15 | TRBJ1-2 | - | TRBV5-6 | CASSVNQGLGYGYTF | TGTGCCAGCAGCGTAAATCAGGGGCTGGGGTATGGCTACACCTTC
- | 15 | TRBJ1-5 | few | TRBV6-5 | CASSPRADSNQPQHF | TGTGCCAGCAGCCCTCGGGCAGATTCTAATCAGCCCCAGCATTTT
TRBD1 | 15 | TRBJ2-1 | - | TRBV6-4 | CASSPYRGPTVEQFF | TGTGCCAGCAGTCCTTACAGGGGCCCGACAGTTGAGCAGTTCTTC
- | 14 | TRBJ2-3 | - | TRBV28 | CASSLRVRVDTQYF | TGTGCCAGCAGTTTAAGGGTCCGGGTAGATACGCAGTATTTT
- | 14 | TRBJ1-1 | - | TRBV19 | CASSTPRMNTEAFF | TGTGCCAGTAGTACCCCACGAATGAACACTGAAGCTTTCTTT
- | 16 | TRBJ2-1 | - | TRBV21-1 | CASSNGDRWPLNEQFF | TGTGCCAGCAGCAATGGGGACAGGTGGCCCCTCAATGAGCAGTTCTTC
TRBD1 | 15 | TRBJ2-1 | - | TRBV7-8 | CASSSGQGPYNEQFF | TGTGCCAGCAGCTCCGGACAGGGACCCTACAATGAGCAGTTCTTC
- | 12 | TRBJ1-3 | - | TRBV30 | CACWASGNTIYF | TGTGCCTGTTGGGCCTCTGGAAACACCATATATTTT
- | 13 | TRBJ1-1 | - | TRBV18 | CASSPQGPSEAFF | TGTGCCAGCTCACCTCAGGGACCGTCCGAAGCTTTCTTT
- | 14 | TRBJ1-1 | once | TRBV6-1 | CASSGGTPYTEAFF | TGTGCCAGCAGTGGAGGGACGCCCTACACTGAAGCTTTCTTT